This T cell receptor (beta chain) was retrieved from a study of T cells after yellow fever vaccination. In TCRdb, the 5' RACE reads were re-called with MiXCR into one record per CDR3 protein. The profile covers 250,000 to 350,000 distinct CDR3 sequences, with around 7.3% appearing a single time and around 17% taken by the ten largest. V shed 5 bases, J shed 6 bases, and the junction held 14 bases outside the gene matches. This CDR3 spans 16 amino acids. Sequenced here: PBMCs, sampled about 41 days after the first yellow fever vaccination. The sequence was collected from a man between 18 and 35 years old who received the YFV17D yellow fever vaccine. V and J are TRBV12-3 or TRBV12-4 and TRBJ2-3, with 7 positions matching TRBD1. CDR3 sequence (DNA): TGTGCCAGCAGTCCCCTCGGGACAGTTACACAGGATACGCAGTATTTT. It yields the protein CASSPLGTVTQDTQYF.